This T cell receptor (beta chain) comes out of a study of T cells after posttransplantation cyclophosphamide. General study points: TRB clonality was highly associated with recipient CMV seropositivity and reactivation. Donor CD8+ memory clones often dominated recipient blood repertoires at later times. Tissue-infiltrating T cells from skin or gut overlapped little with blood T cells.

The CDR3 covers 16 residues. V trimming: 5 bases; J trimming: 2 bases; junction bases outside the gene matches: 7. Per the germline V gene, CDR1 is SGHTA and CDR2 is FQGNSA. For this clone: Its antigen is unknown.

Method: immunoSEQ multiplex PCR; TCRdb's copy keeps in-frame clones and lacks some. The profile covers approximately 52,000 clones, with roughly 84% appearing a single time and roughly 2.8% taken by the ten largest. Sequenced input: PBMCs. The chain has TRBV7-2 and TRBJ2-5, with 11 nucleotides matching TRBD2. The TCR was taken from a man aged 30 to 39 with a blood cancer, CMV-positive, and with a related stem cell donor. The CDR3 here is CASSRPGLAVQETQYF. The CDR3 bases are TGTGCCAGCAGCAGGCCGGGACTAGCGGTACAAGAGACCCAGTACTTC. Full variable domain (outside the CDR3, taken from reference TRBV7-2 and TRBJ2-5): GAGVSQSPSNKVTEKGKDVELRCDPISGHTALYWYRQSLGQGLEFLIYFQGNSAPDKSGLPSDRFSAERTGGSVSTLTIQRTQQEDSAVYLCASSRPGLAVQETQYFGPGTRLLVL.